These 22 T cell receptor beta chains share one sample of origin, sequenced in a study of response to subunit inactivated influenza vaccine (dated by TCRdb to the late 2010s). Library prep was done by RT-PCR. Sequenced on an Illumina HiSeq 2500. TCRdb handled the public reads itself, with Q25 trimming in fastp and clone calling in MiXCR, and kept productive beta chains. Entries are consolidated by CDR3 protein sequence, retaining the most common genes and DNA. The sample table shows roughly 670,000 distinct CDR3 sequences, and 14% are seen once. The leading ten clones occupy approximately 7.6% of the sample. The source material was PBMCs from blood, sampled 14 days before vaccination. These receptors were collected from a man aged 50 to 60 who received an inactivated influenza vaccine. Donor details come from another sample of the same person, matched by shared clones.

This clonotype was counted many times. The chain joins TRBV12-3 or TRBV12-4 to TRBJ2-3; the D is unclear. The length of the CDR3 is 12 residues. V was cut by 2 bases and J by 5 bases, with 5 bases left in between. DNA for the CDR3: TGTGCCAGCAGTTTATTGGAAGATACGCAGTATTTT. It encodes CASSLLEDTQYF.

The V and J genes are TRBV5-1 and TRBJ2-1; 7 bases are shared with TRBD1. Trimming took 4 bases from V and 9 from J; bases not matched to a gene: 16. CDR3 length equals 16 residues. CDR1 is SGHRS and CDR2 is YFSETQ in the germline V gene. The CDR3 bases are TGCGCCAGCAGCCCACCGACCCAGGGGGTAATTATTGAGCAGTTCTTC. Residues: CASSPPTQGVIIEQFF. The full variable domain, completed using reference TRBV5-1 and TRBJ2-1, is KAGVTQTPRYLIKTRGQQVTLSCSPISGHRSVSWYQQTPGQGLQFLFEYFSETQRNKGNFPGRFSGRQFSNSRSEMNVSTLELGDSALYLCASSPPTQGVIIEQFFGPGTRLTVL.

This clonotype was observed a few times. The genes are TRBV5-1 and TRBJ2-1, with 14 bases fitting TRBD2. The CDR3 has 14 amino acids. Germline assignment: CDR1 SGHRS and CDR2 YFSETQ. J lost 9 bases, V lost 8 bases, and 7 bases had no gene match. The CDR3 nucleotides read TGCGCCAGTGGACTAGCGGGAGGATACGTTGAGCAGTTCTTC. This translates into CASGLAGGYVEQFF.

This clonotype came up a few times. The chain is built from TRBV7-3 and TRBJ2-7; the D is unclear. The CDR3 spans 13 residues. Germline assignment: CDR1 SGHTA and CDR2 FQGTGA. V shed 5 bases and J shed 2 bases, with 10 bases lying between them. The CDR3 region has the DNA TGTGCCAGCAGCAATGGGCCAGCCTACGAGCAGTACTTC. The encoded protein is CASSNGPAYEQYF.

This clonotype appeared a few times. V and J are TRBV4-2 and TRBJ1-2; D is uncertain. Trimming cost V 0 bases and J 3 bases, with 11 bases left between them. Per the germline V gene, CDR1 is LGHNA and CDR2 is YNFKEQ. There are 15 residues in the CDR3. The CDR3, as DNA: TGTGCCAGCAGCCAAGAAGTGGGGAGTGACTATGGCTACACCTTC. Translated, it gives CASSQEVGSDYGYTF.

The V and J genes are TRBV19 and TRBJ1-5; 7 bases align to TRBD1. Trimming removed 5 bases from V and 9 bases from J; junction bases left unmatched: 7. The length of the CDR3 is 13 residues. The germline CDR1 and CDR2 sequences are LNHDA and SQIVND (reference sequence). The CDR3 nucleotides are TGTGCCAGTAGTGGGGACAGATATCGGCCCCAGCATTTT. This sequence encodes CASSGDRYRPQHF.

In its sample, this clonotype was seen many times. This chain links TRBV5-1 with TRBJ2-3; D is undetermined. The CDR3 loop spans 13 amino acids. Trimming took 6 bases from V and 3 from J, leaving 11 bases between them. The germline gives CDR1 SGHRS, CDR2 YFSETQ. DNA for the CDR3: TGCGCCAGCAACACCGGCGGTACAGATACGCAGTATTTT. This translates into CASNTGGTDTQYF. Complete variable domain (other parts from reference TRBV5-1 and TRBJ2-3): KAGVTQTPRYLIKTRGQQVTLSCSPISGHRSVSWYQQTPGQGLQFLFEYFSETQRNKGNFPGRFSGRQFSNSRSEMNVSTLELGDSALYLCASNTGGTDTQYFGPGTRLTVL.

This clonotype has only a few counts. This rearrangement joins TRBV2 to TRBJ2-2, with D maybe TRBD1 (5 bases). The CDR3 covers 13 residues. Trimming took 7 bases from V and 1 from J, leaving 7 bases between them. Germline loops: CDR1 SNHLY, CDR2 FYNNEI. CDR3 nucleotide sequence: TGTGCCAGCATTAGGGGGAACACCGGGGAGCTGTTTTTT. As protein: CASIRGNTGELFF. The whole variable domain, filled in from reference TRBV2 and TRBJ2-2, reads EPEVTQTPSHQVTQMGQEVILRCVPISNHLYFYWYRQILGQKVEFLVSFYNNEISEKSEIFDDQFSVERPDGSNFTLKIRSTKLEDSAMYFCASIRGNTGELFFGEGSRLTVL.

The rearrangement links TRBV6-5 to TRBJ1-2; TRBD1 matches at 7 bases. CDR1 MNHEY and CDR2 SVGAGI come from the germline V gene. The length of the CDR3 is 14 residues. The V gene end was trimmed by 2 bases and the J gene end by 6 bases; junction bases not matched to a gene: 6. DNA for the CDR3: TGTGCCAGCAGTTACACGACAGGGTCCCATGGCTACACCTTC. Its translation: CASSYTTGSHGYTF.

This clonotype was seen more than once but under ten times. DNA for the CDR3: TGTGCCAGCAGTGAGATGGCAGGGAAGGGTCAGCCCCAGCATTTT. It encodes CASSEMAGKGQPQHF. The genes are TRBV2 and TRBJ1-5; TRBD1 might be the D (5 bases). V was trimmed by 3 bases and J by 6 bases, leaving 15 bases between them. CDR3 length: 15 amino acids. Germline V gene sequence: CDR1 SNHLY, CDR2 FYNNEI. Complete variable domain (other parts from reference TRBV2 and TRBJ1-5): EPEVTQTPSHQVTQMGQEVILRCVPISNHLYFYWYRQILGQKVEFLVSFYNNEISEKSEIFDDQFSVERPDGSNFTLKIRSTKLEDSAMYFCASSEMAGKGQPQHFGDGTRLSIL.

This clonotype was observed at least ten times. V usage is TRBV29-1 and J usage is TRBJ2-3; 16 bases fit TRBD2. Trimming cost V 7 bases and J 5 bases; bases outside gene matches: 6. The CDR3 loop spans 15 amino acids. The V gene's germline CDR1 is SQVTM and CDR2 ANQGSEA. The CDR3 coding sequence is TGCAGCGAGGGACTAGCGGGAGGGCGTGGAGATACGCAGTATTTT. It is translated as CSEGLAGGRGDTQYF.

The J gene is TRBJ1-4, the V gene TRBV12-3 or TRBV12-4; no clear D gene. V shed 5 bases and J shed 2 bases, with 18 bases lying between them. The length of the CDR3 is 17 residues. The CDR3 bases are TGTGCCAGCAGTGCCCCCGCAGAGTGGAAGACTAATGAAAAACTGTTTTTT. This translates into CASSAPAEWKTNEKLFF.

The chain joins TRBV20-1 to TRBJ2-5; maybe TRBD1 (5 bases). The germline V gene encodes CDR1 DFQATT and CDR2 SNEGSKA (reference sequence). The CDR3 contains 14 residues. The germline V and J ends were trimmed by 0 bases and 6 bases, with 14 bases remaining between them. The CDR3 region is CSARDLLTVKTQYF. CDR3 nucleotides: TGCAGTGCTAGAGATCTCTTGACAGTAAAGACCCAGTACTTC.

The chain employs TRBV12-5 and TRBJ1-1, with TRBD1 matching over 9 bases. The CDR3 consists of 18 residues. Germline V gene lookup returns CDR1 LGHNT and CDR2 FRNRAP. The ends lost 3 bases at V and 0 bases at J; junction bases unmatched: 11. The CDR3 here is CASGFFVYGTGLNTEAFF. The CDR3 DNA reads TGTGCTAGTGGTTTTTTTGTGTACGGGACAGGGTTGAACACTGAAGCTTTCTTT.

The rearrangement uses TRBV29-1 and TRBJ1-1; D gene ambiguous. This CDR3 contains 12 residues. Germline V gives CDR1 SQVTM, CDR2 ANQGSEA. Trimming left V 6 bases short and J 6 bases short, with 14 bases between. The CDR3 loop reads CSVSRHGSEAFF. CDR3 nucleotide sequence: TGCAGCGTGTCGAGGCATGGCTCTGAAGCTTTCTTT.

The chain is built from TRBV18 and TRBJ2-1; either TRBD1 or TRBD2 may supply D (5 bases each). CDR3 length: 15 residues. Looked up from germline, CDR1 is KGHSH and CDR2 is LQKENI. The germline V and J ends were trimmed by 3 bases and 8 bases, with 17 bases remaining between them. The CDR3 nucleotides are TGTGCCAGCTCACCTCGTCCGGGGTTAGGGGATGAGCAGTTCTTC. It encodes CASSPRPGLGDEQFF.

Notes on this clonotype: Compared with germline, one end of the junction differs, possibly owing to a read error. This chain links TRBV5-6 with TRBJ2-1, with D unclear. Germline values: CDR1 SGHDT, CDR2 YYEEEE. The CDR3 runs 13 residues. The CDR3 sequence is CASSLANYHEQFF. DNA for the CDR3: TGTGCCAGCAGCTTGGCCAACTACCATGAGCAGTTCTTC.

This clonotype was counted a few times. V is TRBV6-1 and J is TRBJ2-3; 9 bases line up with TRBD1. In germline, CDR1 is MNHNS, CDR2 SASEGT. Trimming took 4 bases from V and 0 from J; bases not matched to a gene: 5. This CDR3 has 16 amino acids. This chain's CDR3 is CASSAQGALSTDTQYF. CDR3 nucleotide sequence: TGTGCCAGCAGTGCACAGGGGGCGCTTAGCACAGATACGCAGTATTTT.

This clonotype has just a few counts. V gene TRBV11-1 combines with J gene TRBJ2-7; 9 nucleotides match TRBD1. CDR1 and CDR2 (germline): SGHAT, FQDESV (reference sequence). The CDR3 covers 15 residues. The V segment lost 3 bases and the J segment 6 bases; nucleotides outside the gene matches: 9. Written as DNA, the CDR3 is TGTGCCAGCAGCTTCTCTGGGACAGGGACCGGCGAGCAGTACTTC. It codes for CASSFSGTGTGEQYF.

The table lists this clonotype with a few counts. The chain couples TRBV6-5 to TRBJ1-6; D is undetermined. Germline loops: CDR1 MNHEY, CDR2 SVGAGI. V lost 0 bases and J lost 0, with 12 bases in between. The CDR3 runs to 18 residues. The CDR3 DNA sequence: TGTGCCAGCAGTTACTCGACTGACACGAGCTCCTATAATTCACCCCTCCACTTT. Residues: CASSYSTDTSSYNSPLHF.

The genes are TRBV4-3 and TRBJ2-3, with D possibly matching TRBD2 (6 bases). Germline CDR1 is LGHNA and CDR2 is YSLEER. CDR3 length: 15 amino acids. The V end lost 3 bases, the J end lost 0 bases, and 10 bases lay between the germline ends. The CDR3, as DNA: TGCGCCAGCAGCCAGCGGGACTCAAGCACAGATACGCAGTATTTT. Its protein product is CASSQRDSSTDTQYF.

This clonotype has a handful of counts. The chain combines TRBV5-1 with TRBJ2-1; 7 nucleotides agree with TRBD2. Germline lookup yields CDR1 SGHRS and CDR2 YFSETQ. The CDR3 has 15 amino acids. V shed 4 bases and J 6 bases; nucleotides not matched to a gene: 10. The CDR3 here is CASSVGGLGGNEQFF. The CDR3 DNA sequence: TGCGCCAGCAGCGTTGGCGGACTAGGCGGCAATGAGCAGTTCTTC.